This paragraph reports one TCR beta chain. A J-beta primer mix and a sample-barcoded 5' primer were used in a second PCR of roughly 6 to 12 cycles. TCRdb analysed the 5' RACE reads with MiXCR anew, one entry per CDR3 protein. The table has about 830,000 distinct CDR3 sequences, around two thirds seen once. The CDR3 has 17 amino acids. CDR1 is MGHDK, CDR2 SYGVNS, per germline. These data come from a study of blood T cells in healthy people across ages. The chain joins TRBV25-1 to TRBJ2-4, with TRBD2 matching 12 bases. The J call is uncertain, as TRBJ2-7 better fits the DNA end. Sequencing was carried out using blood. The receptor's source is a young man in good health. Here the CDR3 reads CASSPSGLAGSADEQYF. The DNA of the CDR3 is TGTGCCAGTTCCCCCTCGGGACTAGCGGGTAGTGCGGACGAGCAGTACTTC.